Listed below are T cell receptor beta chains from one sample, sequenced in a study of T cells in Graves' hyperthyroidism and ophthalmopathy. One entry per CDR3 protein results from TCRdb running MiXCR on the multiplex PCR reads. Found here are 600,000 to 900,000 distinct CDR3 sequences, about a sixth of them singletons; the top ten hold about 8.4%. The source material was blood. Source of these receptors: a man younger than 35 with Graves' hyperthyroidism. Each CDR3 is given with its conserved first and last residue. Fields, in order: V gene, J gene, CDR3 length, clone size, CDR3 protein. Size is omitted from some rows. Given values are once, few, many or a class for expanded clones.

>TRBV11-2|TRBJ1-1|16|few
CASSLAGGDVYTEAFF
>TRBV6-2/TRBV6-3|TRBJ1-5|20|many
CASSYSPGQGYRLGNQPQHF
>TRBV28|TRBJ2-7|16|many
CASSWGGAKGSHEQYF
>TRBV6-2/TRBV6-3|TRBJ2-5|17|-
CASSYPRSLPYQETQYF
>TRBV28|TRBJ2-7|11|many
CASSNPREQYF
>TRBV12-3/TRBV12-4|TRBJ2-5|13|many
CASSLFARETQYF
>TRBV7-2|TRBJ2-2|17|many
CASTGTGGFGRTGELFF
>TRBV7-8|TRBJ2-3|14|-
CASSSTLSTDTQYF
>TRBV28|TRBJ2-7|15|many
CASSSPGTQSYEQYF
>TRBV20-1|TRBJ2-7|15|many
CSARDYSGSLNEQYF
>TRBV27|TRBJ2-3|16|many
CASSLLAGASTDTQYF
>TRBV29-1|TRBJ2-7|11|few
CSVGIDYEQYF
>TRBV30|TRBJ2-1|15|-
CAWDFRAGFYNEQFF
>TRBV2|TRBJ1-5|15|-
CASSEGQQVGQPQHF
>TRBV10-3|TRBJ2-7|12|many
CAISTDRGEQYF
>TRBV12-3/TRBV12-4|TRBJ2-5|11|many
CASSFSETQYF
>TRBV28|TRBJ2-3|16|-
CASRGTSGRTTDTQYF
>TRBV4-1|TRBJ2-2|16|once
CASSPRGNSNTGELFF
>TRBV24-1|TRBJ2-7|12|-
CATWDRVHEQYF
>TRBV7-8|TRBJ2-5|15|many
CASSLGGQRQETQYF
>TRBV5-4|TRBJ2-4|14|-
CASSSTVAENIQYF
>TRBV4-1|TRBJ2-7|16|-
CTSSQAGGAVPYEQYF
>TRBV5-8|TRBJ2-3|16|-
CASSELGAGYTDTQYF
>TRBV3-1|TRBJ2-7|17|many
CASSRGLAGVESYEQYF
>TRBV14|TRBJ2-7|15|-
CASSRPEQGNYEQYF
>TRBV9|TRBJ2-2|16|many
CASSARLAGVGGELFF
>TRBV20-1|TRBJ2-5|13|many
CSALGTTQETQYF
>TRBV6-1|TRBJ2-5|18|many
CASSFPVLAGDPKTTQYF
>TRBV11-3|TRBJ1-5|12|many
CASSLRTQPQHF
>TRBV12-3/TRBV12-4|TRBJ2-1|12|many
CASSFPYNEQFF
>TRBV29-1|TRBJ2-1|16|few
CSAGSSGGKSYNEQFF
>TRBV5-6|TRBJ2-3|17|-
CASSSGVRESPTDTQYF
>TRBV5-1|TRBJ2-4|19|-
CASRRDRGRVAVKGDIQYF
>TRBV19|TRBJ2-5|14|few
CASSIPDRPGAQYF
>TRBV12-3/TRBV12-4|TRBJ1-6|13|few
CASTRQGGSPLHF